The 19 T cell receptor beta chains reported below all come from one sample, sequenced in a study of T cell responses to AZD1222 COVID-19 vaccine. Only in-frame clones appear in the TCRdb table, and some are missing; sequencing was by immunoSEQ multiplex PCR. The repertoire holds about 75,000 clones, 70% to 90% seen once, with 10% in the top ten. Sequenced material: peripheral blood, taken 28 days after the second dose of the MenACWY control vaccine. The receptor set was obtained from an adult who received the MenACWY meningococcal vaccine as a control.

A word on this clone: Other DNA sequences in the same sample also yield this CDR3. J is TRBJ1-1 and V is TRBV20-1; D uncertain. Per germline, CDR1 DFQATT and CDR2 SNEGSKA (reference sequence). The CDR3 is 13 residues long. V lost 3 bases and J 1 base, leaving 9 bases between the germline ends. CDR3 in amino acids: CSASRTANTEAFF. The CDR3 DNA reads TGCAGTGCTAGTAGGACGGCGAACACTGAAGCTTTCTTT.

The chain couples TRBV5-8 to TRBJ2-3; 8 nucleotides agree with TRBD1. The CDR3 length is 15 residues. J lost 6 bases, V lost 7 bases, and 13 bases had no gene match. From germline, CDR1 is SGHTS and CDR2 YDEGEE. The CDR3 loop reads CASPQGAKWGDTQYF. CDR3 in DNA: TGTGCCAGCCCTCAGGGGGCGAAGTGGGGGGATACGCAGTATTTT.

This clone was seen a single time. The chain recombines TRBV6-1 with TRBJ1-2; no clear D gene. V dropped 3 bases and J dropped 8 bases, with 13 bases sitting between them. The CDR3 contains 13 residues. Germline assignment: CDR1 MNHNS and CDR2 SASEGT. The CDR3 coding sequence is TGTGCCAGCAGTGACACCGGGATGGGGGGCTACACCTTC. Protein product: CASSDTGMGGYTF.

The gene calls are TRBV5-4 and TRBJ2-7, with 9 bases matching TRBD1. V shed 3 bases and J 4 bases; nucleotides not matched to a gene: 8. Germline loops: CDR1 SGHNT, CDR2 YYREEE (reference sequence). The CDR3 contains 15 residues. The chain's CDR3 is CASSSRDRAGYEQYF. As DNA, the CDR3 is TGTGCCAGCAGCTCCCGGGACAGGGCTGGTTACGAGCAGTACTTC.

The genes are TRBV27 and TRBJ2-7, with D perhaps TRBD1 or TRBD2 (5 bases each). This CDR3 spans 15 amino acids. The V end was cut by 7 bases, the J end by 2 bases, with 18 bases between. The germline gives CDR1 MNHEY, CDR2 SMNVEV (reference sequence). The CDR3 DNA sequence: TGTGCCAGCAACAAATTGGGGGTTGGCCCCTACGAGCAGTACTTC. It is translated as CASNKLGVGPYEQYF.

The chain uses TRBV5-4 and TRBJ2-2, with D uncertain. Trimming shortened V by 0 bases and J by 6 bases, and 3 bases separated the two germline ends. CDR1 and CDR2 from the germline V gene are SGHNT and YYREEE (reference sequence). This CDR3 comprises 12 residues. This CDR3 reads CASSLGAGELFF. Written as DNA, the CDR3 is TGTGCCAGCAGCTTGGGAGCCGGGGAGCTGTTTTTT.

J is TRBJ1-1 and V is TRBV7-6; no definite D call. Per germline, CDR1 SGHVS and CDR2 FNYEAQ. V dropped 0 bases and J dropped 7 bases, with 6 bases sitting between them. The CDR3 spans 12 residues. Written as DNA, the CDR3 is TGTGCCAGCAGCTTAGCCGGGAGTGAAGCTTTCTTT. It codes for CASSLAGSEAFF.

The rearrangement joins TRBV3-1 (or the pseudogene TRBV3-2) to TRBJ1-2; D unclear. Germline V gene lookup returns CDR1 LGHDT and CDR2 YNNKEL (reference sequence). V gave up 4 bases and J gave up 0 bases, with 24 bases separating them. The CDR3 totals 19 residues. Written as DNA, the CDR3 is TGTGCCAGCAGCCCCGGGAGGCTGGGAAAAAATTCGGCTAACTATGGCTACACCTTC. The encoded protein is CASSPGRLGKNSANYGYTF.

The chain uses TRBV6-5 and TRBJ1-4, with 10 bases that match TRBD1. The CDR3 length is 14 residues. Germline V CDR1 and CDR2: MNHEY, SVGAGI. The CDR3 sequence is CAEGTGAGNEKLFF. The CDR3 bases are TGTGCGGAAGGGACAGGGGCTGGGAATGAAAAACTGTTTTTT.

DNA for the CDR3: TGTGCCAGCATCCCTGGCGGGGGGAACACCGGGGAGCTGTTTTTT. It encodes CASIPGGGNTGELFF. The chain employs TRBV9 and TRBJ2-2; 7 nucleotides agree with TRBD2. The CDR3 loop spans 15 amino acids. The V and J ends lost 6 bases and 1 base, in that order; junction bases with no gene match: 6. Germline CDR1 SGDLS, CDR2 YYNGEE. The whole variable domain, filled in from reference TRBV9 and TRBJ2-2, reads DSGVTQTPKHLITATGQRVTLRCSPRSGDLSVYWYQQSLDQGLQFLIQYYNGEERAKGNILERFSAQQFPDLHSELNLSSLELGDSALYFCASIPGGGNTGELFFGEGSRLTVL.

Here the CDR3 DNA reads TGTGCCAGCTCACCAGAGATCTTTCCCTACGAGCAGTACTTC. It encodes CASSPEIFPYEQYF. The chain couples TRBV18 to TRBJ2-7; D is unresolved. Per germline, CDR1 KGHSH and CDR2 LQKENI. The V gene lost 2 bases and the J gene lost 2 bases, with 10 bases spanning the gap. There are 14 residues in the CDR3.

The chain recombines TRBV5-1 with TRBJ1-3; D call uncertain. CDR1 is SGHRS and CDR2 is YFSETQ in the germline V gene. Trimming cost V 5 bases and J 4 bases, with 10 bases left between them. This CDR3 contains 13 residues. This chain's CDR3 is CASSSSDGNTIYF. The CDR3 coding sequence is TGCGCCAGCAGTTCAAGTGACGGAAACACCATATATTTT. Supplemented by reference TRBV5-1 and TRBJ1-3, the full variable domain reads KAGVTQTPRYLIKTRGQQVTLSCSPISGHRSVSWYQQTPGQGLQFLFEYFSETQRNKGNFPGRFSGRQFSNSRSEMNVSTLELGDSALYLCASSSSDGNTIYFGEGSWLTVV.

The chain joins TRBV19 to TRBJ2-1; the match to TRBD1 covers 9 bases. Trimming took 7 bases from V and 5 from J; bases not matched to a gene: 6. This CDR3 contains 14 residues. Germline-derived CDR1 and CDR2 are LNHDA and SQIVND (reference sequence). The CDR3 region is CASTRQGGNNEQFF. Here the CDR3 DNA reads TGTGCCAGTACTCGACAGGGGGGGAACAATGAGCAGTTCTTC.

This clone was seen a handful of times. This chain joins TRBV2 and TRBJ2-2; possible D gene TRBD2, 6 bases. CDR1 is SNHLY and CDR2 is FYNNEI in the germline V gene. The germline V and J ends were trimmed by 6 bases and 13 bases, with 18 bases remaining between them. The CDR3 runs 13 residues. Written as DNA, the CDR3 is TGTGCCAGCAGCGCCGTTGAGACTAGAGGGCTGTTTTTT. Protein sequence: CASSAVETRGLFF.

The rearrangement links TRBV4-1 to TRBJ1-5; 8 bases fit TRBD1. With 0 bases clipped from V and 6 bases from J, the junction kept 4 bases outside the gene matches. This CDR3 region has 15 residues. Per germline, CDR1 MGHRA and CDR2 YSYEKL. CDR3 loop: CASSQDVQGGQPQHF. Written as DNA, the CDR3 is TGCGCCAGCAGCCAAGACGTACAGGGGGGTCAGCCCCAGCATTTT.

This chain uses TRBV5-4 with TRBJ2-1, with a tentative D call TRBD2 (6 bases). Germline-derived CDR1 and CDR2 are SGHNT and YYREEE (reference sequence). The CDR3 loop spans 16 amino acids. V was shortened by 4 bases and J by 0 bases, with 14 bases between the two germline ends. The CDR3 loop is CASSGQVGGSYNEQFF. The CDR3 DNA reads TGTGCCAGCAGCGGCCAGGTGGGGGGCTCCTACAATGAGCAGTTCTTC.

This clone was seen just once. The V gene is TRBV4-3, the J gene TRBJ2-5, with TRBD2 identical over 10 bases. From germline, CDR1 is LGHNA and CDR2 YSLEER. V gave up 1 base and J gave up 4 bases; unmatched junction bases: 9. This CDR3 has 17 amino acids. The DNA for the CDR3 is TGCGCCAGCAGCCAAGGGATAGCGGGGGGACGAAGAGAGACCCAGTACTTC. Translation gives CASSQGIAGGRRETQYF.

This chain joins TRBV5-4 and TRBJ2-2; 7 bases match TRBD1. CDR1 is SGHNT and CDR2 is YYREEE in the germline V gene (reference sequence). Unmatched junction bases numbered 0, after V lost 4 bases and J lost 0 bases. CDR3 length: 14 residues. CDR3 in amino acids: CASSGTANTGELFF. CDR3 nucleotides: TGTGCCAGCAGCGGGACAGCGAACACCGGGGAGCTGTTTTTT.

V is TRBV7-2 and J is TRBJ1-5, with 8 bases fitting TRBD1. Trimming at V came to 3 bases and at J to 4 bases, leaving 5 bases not matched to a gene. This CDR3 comprises 15 residues. Germline assignment: CDR1 SGHTA and CDR2 FQGNSA. Written as DNA, the CDR3 is TGTGCCAGCAGCTTCGGGGACAGGCCGAATCAGCCCCAGCATTTT. This translates into CASSFGDRPNQPQHF.